This record looks at one TCR beta chain sequence and its context. Clones were read by immunoSEQ multiplex PCR, and TCRdb kept only the in-frame ones, dropping some. In the table there are about 1.5 million clones, 98% of which are singletons. The split of CD4+ cells yielded CD45RA+ naive and CD45RA-negative memory subsets. The sample originates from a study of shared clonotypes between healthy human individuals. Germline V gene data show CDR1 as SEHNR and CDR2 as FQNEAQ (reference sequence). This CDR3 comprises 16 residues. Trimming cost V 5 bases and J 0 bases, with 14 bases left between them. The sample taken for sequencing was naive CD4+ T cells sorted from blood. The subset here: CD45RA+ positively selected. The V call is TRBV7-9, the J call TRBJ1-3; no definite D call. The origin of this receptor is a man aged 30 to 45 in good health. The CDR3 here is CASSPSRSHSGNTIYF. The DNA of the CDR3 is TGTGCCAGCAGCCCCTCGAGGTCCCACTCTGGAAACACCATATATTTT.